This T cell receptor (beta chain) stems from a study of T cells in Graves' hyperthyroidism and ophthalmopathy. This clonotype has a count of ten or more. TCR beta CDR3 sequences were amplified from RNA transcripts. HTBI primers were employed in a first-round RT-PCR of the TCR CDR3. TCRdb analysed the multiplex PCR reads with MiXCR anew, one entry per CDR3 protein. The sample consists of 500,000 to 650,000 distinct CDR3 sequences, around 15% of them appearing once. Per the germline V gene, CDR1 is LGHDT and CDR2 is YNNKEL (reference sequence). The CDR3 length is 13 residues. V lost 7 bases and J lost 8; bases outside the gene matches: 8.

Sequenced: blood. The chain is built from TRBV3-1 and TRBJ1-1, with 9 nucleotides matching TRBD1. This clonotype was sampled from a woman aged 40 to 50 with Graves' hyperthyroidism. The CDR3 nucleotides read TGTGCCAGCACCCGGACAGGGGAAGGGGAAGCTTTCTTT. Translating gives CASTRTGEGEAFF.